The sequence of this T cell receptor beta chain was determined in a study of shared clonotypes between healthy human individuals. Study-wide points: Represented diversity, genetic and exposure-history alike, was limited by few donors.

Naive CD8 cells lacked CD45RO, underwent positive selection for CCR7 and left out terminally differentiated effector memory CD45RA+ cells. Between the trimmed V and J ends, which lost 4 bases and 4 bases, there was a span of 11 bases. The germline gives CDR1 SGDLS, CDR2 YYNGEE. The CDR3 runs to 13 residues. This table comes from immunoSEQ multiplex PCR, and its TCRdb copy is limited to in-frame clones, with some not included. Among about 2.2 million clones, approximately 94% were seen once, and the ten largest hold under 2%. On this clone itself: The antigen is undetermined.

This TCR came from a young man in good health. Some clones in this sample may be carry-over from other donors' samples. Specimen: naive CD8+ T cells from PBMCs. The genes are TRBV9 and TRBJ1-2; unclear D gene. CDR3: CASSLGPTYGYTF. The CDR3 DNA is TGTGCCAGCAGCCTTGGACCGACCTATGGCTACACCTTC.